This passage covers 12 T cell receptor beta chains from one sample sequenced in a study of cytomegalovirus exposure and HLA in healthy donors. The protocol was immunoSEQ multiplex PCR, while the TCRdb copy is restricted to in-frame clones and leaves out a portion. The sample contains approximately 160,000 clones, about 95% of which appear only once. The sample was PBMCs. These TCRs come from a young woman in good health and CMV-seronegative.

The J gene is TRBJ1-3, the V gene TRBV15; 9 bases agree with TRBD1. J was trimmed by 0 bases and V by 1 base; bases with no gene match: 4. This CDR3 contains 17 residues. The germline V gene encodes CDR1 LNHNV and CDR2 YYDKDF (reference sequence). CDR3 coding DNA: TGTGCCACCAGCAGAGTACAGGGGGCCCTCTCTGGAAACACCATATATTTT. Protein sequence: CATSRVQGALSGNTIYF.

The V and J genes are TRBV15 and TRBJ2-3, with 7 bases aligning to TRBD2. The CDR3 contains 15 residues. In germline, CDR1 is LNHNV, CDR2 YYDKDF (reference sequence). V shed 3 bases, J shed 6 bases, and the junction held 9 bases outside the gene matches. In DNA form, the CDR3 reads TGTGCCACCAGCAGGTCAGGGCTCGGGGGGGATACGCAGTATTTT. Encoded protein: CATSRSGLGGDTQYF. The whole variable domain, filled in from reference TRBV15 and TRBJ2-3, reads DAMVIQNPRYQVTQFGKPVTLSCSQTLNHNVMYWYQQKSSQAPKLLFHYYDKDFNNEADTPDNFQSRRPNTSFCFLDIRSPGLGDTAMYLCATSRSGLGGDTQYFGPGTRLTVL.

The chain links TRBV4-3 to TRBJ2-7; 9 nucleotides line up with TRBD2. Germline CDR1 LGHNA, CDR2 YSLEER. This CDR3 has 15 amino acids. V trimming: 0 bases; J trimming: 2 bases; junction bases outside the gene matches: 2. The CDR3 sequence is CASSQDAGGPYEQYF. CDR3 sequence (DNA): TGCGCCAGCAGCCAAGATGCGGGGGGGCCCTACGAGCAGTACTTC.

The chain carries TRBV7-3 and TRBJ1-1; 7 bases map to TRBD1. Germline V gives CDR1 SGHTA, CDR2 FQGTGA. This CDR3 region has 15 residues. V gave up 2 bases and J gave up 4 bases; unmatched junction bases: 7. CDR3 in DNA: TGTGCCAGCAGCTTATGGAGGGGGCCGAGCACTGAAGCTTTCTTT. Translated, it gives CASSLWRGPSTEAFF.

The gene calls are TRBV12-5 and TRBJ1-1, with unresolved D. Germline loops: CDR1 LGHNT, CDR2 FRNRAP. Trimming took 2 bases from V and 4 from J, leaving 8 bases between them. There are 13 residues in the CDR3. The CDR3 DNA reads TGTGCTAGTGGTTTGCAGGTGGCCACTGAAGCTTTCTTT. This gives the protein CASGLQVATEAFF.

The chain couples TRBV6-5 to TRBJ2-3; D possibly corresponds to TRBD2 (6 bases). CDR3 length: 15 residues. Germline values: CDR1 MNHEY, CDR2 SVGAGI. V lost 0 bases, J lost 6 bases, and 13 bases lay in between. CDR3 nucleotides: TGTGCCAGCAGTTACTCCGGGACTCTAGGGGATACGCAGTATTTT. It encodes CASSYSGTLGDTQYF.

The chain recombines TRBV6-6 with TRBJ2-3; TRBD1 matches at 10 bases. There are 15 residues in the CDR3. The germline V gene encodes CDR1 MNHNY and CDR2 SVGAGI (reference sequence). With 4 bases clipped from V and 4 bases from J, the junction kept 5 bases outside the gene matches. CDR3 protein: CASSSRQGAPDTQYF. The CDR3 coding sequence is TGTGCCAGCAGTTCAAGACAGGGGGCCCCAGATACGCAGTATTTT.

The rearrangement uses TRBV7-9 and TRBJ2-7; a possible D gene is TRBD1 (5 bases). The CDR3 covers 15 residues. V was pared by 6 bases and J by 6 bases, with 21 bases between. Germline loops: CDR1 SEHNR, CDR2 FQNEAQ (reference sequence). The CDR3 protein is CASSPWTIGVPEQYF. The CDR3 coding sequence is TGTGCCAGCAGTCCATGGACAATAGGCGTCCCCGAGCAGTACTTC. Full variable domain (outside the CDR3, taken from reference TRBV7-9 and TRBJ2-7): DTGVSQNPRHKITKRGQNVTFRCDPISEHNRLYWYRQTLGQGPEFLTYFQNEAQLEKSRLLSDRFSAERPKGSFSTLEIQRTEQGDSAMYLCASSPWTIGVPEQYFGPGTRLTVT.

The V call is TRBV28, the J call TRBJ2-3; tentative D call: TRBD1 (6 bases). The germline V gene encodes CDR1 MDHEN and CDR2 SYDVKM. This CDR3 has 14 amino acids. V dropped 6 bases and J dropped 0 bases, with 10 bases sitting between them. In DNA, the CDR3 is TGTGCCAGCAGCCCAGGGGTCAGCACAGATACGCAGTATTTT. Amino acid sequence: CASSPGVSTDTQYF.

This clone appeared once. V and J are TRBV7-2 and TRBJ2-1; D call uncertain. The germline V gene has CDR1 SGHTA and CDR2 FQGNSA. CDR3 length: 14 amino acids. The V end was cut by 1 base, the J end by 8 bases, with 12 bases between. DNA of the CDR3: TGTGCCAGCAGCTTAGTCGGTAGCTGGGATGAGCAGTTCTTC. It yields the protein CASSLVGSWDEQFF.

The genes are TRBV6-5 and TRBJ1-6; unclear D gene. Per germline, CDR1 MNHEY and CDR2 SVGAGI. The CDR3 length is 15 residues. V was pared by 4 bases and J by 9 bases, with 16 bases between. Here the CDR3 reads CASSFRALGGSPLHF. CDR3 nucleotides: TGTGCCAGCAGTTTCCGGGCCCTCGGAGGTTCACCCCTCCACTTT.

The chain carries TRBV5-4 and TRBJ1-6; 8 bases agree with TRBD1. Germline CDR1 is SGHNT and CDR2 is YYREEE (reference sequence). V trimming: 4 bases; J trimming: 9 bases; junction bases outside the gene matches: 12. The CDR3 consists of 16 residues. The CDR3 sequence: CASSQGAQGIGSPLHF. CDR3 in DNA: TGTGCCAGCAGCCAGGGGGCGCAGGGCATTGGTTCACCCCTCCACTTT.